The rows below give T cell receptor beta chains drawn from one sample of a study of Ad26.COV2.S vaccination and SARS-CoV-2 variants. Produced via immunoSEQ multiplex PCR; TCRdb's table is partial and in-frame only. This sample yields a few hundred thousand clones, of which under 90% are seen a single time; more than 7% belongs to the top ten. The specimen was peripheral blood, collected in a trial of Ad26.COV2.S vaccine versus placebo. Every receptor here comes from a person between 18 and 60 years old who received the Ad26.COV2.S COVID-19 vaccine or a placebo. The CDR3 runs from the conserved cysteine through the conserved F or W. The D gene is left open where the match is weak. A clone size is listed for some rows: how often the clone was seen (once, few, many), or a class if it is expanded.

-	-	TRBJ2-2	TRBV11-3	CASSFGLDGTGELFF	TGTGCCAGCAGCTTCGGGCTAGACGGCACCGGGGAGCTGTTTTTT
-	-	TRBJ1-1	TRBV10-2	CASSVRFYRWGTEAFF	TGCGCCAGCAGTGTTCGTTTTTACAGGTGGGGCACTGAAGCTTTCTTT
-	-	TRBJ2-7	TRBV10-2	CASSDGVYEQYF	TGCGCCAGCAGTGATGGGGTTTACGAGCAGTACTTC
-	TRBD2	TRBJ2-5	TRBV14	CASSLGLAGGEKTQYF	TGTGCCAGCAGCCTGGGACTAGCGGGAGGCGAGAAGACCCAGTACTTC
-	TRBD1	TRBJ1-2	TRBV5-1	CASSPSGQGEGYTF	TGCGCCAGCAGCCCCAGCGGACAGGGAGAAGGCTACACCTTC
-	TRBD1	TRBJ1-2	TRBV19	CASSDFYQGAGGYGYTF	TGTGCCAGCTCCGACTTCTACCAGGGGGCCGGTGGCTATGGCTACACCTTC
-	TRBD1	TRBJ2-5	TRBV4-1	CASSHVGRGRMETQYF	TGCGCCAGCAGCCATGTTGGCAGGGGGCGTATGGAGACCCAGTACTTC
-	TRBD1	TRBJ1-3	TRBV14	CASSQDLQGDPPGNTIYF	TGTGCCAGCAGCCAAGATCTACAGGGGGATCCTCCTGGAAACACCATATATTTT
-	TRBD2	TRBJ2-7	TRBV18	CASSIAGGDYEQYF	TGTGCCAGCTCTATAGCGGGAGGGGATTACGAGCAGTACTTC
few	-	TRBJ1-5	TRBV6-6	CASSYEGGAGQPQHF	TGTGCCAGCAGTTACGAGGGGGGAGCGGGTCAGCCCCAGCATTTT
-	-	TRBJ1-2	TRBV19	CASTEPPNYGYTF	TGTGCCAGTACTGAGCCTCCTAACTATGGCTACACCTTC
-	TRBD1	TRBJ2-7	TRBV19	CASSIDAPGQGGDEQYF	TGTGCCAGTAGTATAGATGCTCCGGGACAGGGCGGGGACGAGCAGTACTTC
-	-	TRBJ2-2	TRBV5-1	CASSLEGLEYGELFF	TGCGCCAGCAGCTTGGAGGGGTTGGAGTACGGGGAGCTGTTTTTT
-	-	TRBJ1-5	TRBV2	CASSDEQGDQPQHF	TGTGCCAGCAGTGATGAACAGGGAGATCAGCCCCAGCATTTT
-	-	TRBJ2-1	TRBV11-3	CASSLGIHEQFF	TGTGCCAGCAGCTTAGGGATACATGAGCAGTTCTTC
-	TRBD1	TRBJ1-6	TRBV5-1	CASSLGQGASWNSPLHF	TGCGCCAGCAGCTTGGGGCAGGGGGCTAGTTGGAATTCACCCCTCCACTTT
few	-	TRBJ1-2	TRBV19	CASSIGAAYNYGYTF	TGTGCCAGTAGTATAGGAGCAGCCTATAACTATGGCTACACCTTC
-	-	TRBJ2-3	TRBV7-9	CASSSPYPGTDTQYF	TGTGCCAGCAGCTCCCCCTATCCCGGTACAGATACGCAGTATTTT
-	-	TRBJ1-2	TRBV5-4	CASSLAGWGYGYTF	TGTGCCAGCAGCTTGGCGGGGTGGGGCTATGGCTACACCTTC
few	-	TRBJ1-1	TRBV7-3	CASSPGLSAQAFF	TGTGCCAGCAGCCCCGGGCTATCGGCCCAAGCTTTCTTT
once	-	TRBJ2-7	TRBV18	CASSPSGSPYEQYF	TGTGCCAGCTCACCCTCTGGCAGCCCCTACGAGCAGTACTTC
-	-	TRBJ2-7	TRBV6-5	CASSRYARGGYEQYF	TGTGCCAGCAGCCGTTATGCGAGGGGGGGGTACGAGCAGTACTTC
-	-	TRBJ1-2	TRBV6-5	CASTFRGRGYTF	TGTGCCAGCACCTTCAGGGGTCGTGGCTACACCTTC
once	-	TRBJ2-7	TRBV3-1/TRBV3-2	CASSQEPRAPYEQYF	TGTGCCAGCAGCCAAGAGCCCCGAGCTCCGTACGAGCAGTACTTC
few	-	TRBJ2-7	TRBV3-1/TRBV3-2	CASSQDLGAYHYEQYF	TGTGCCAGCAGCCAAGATCTTGGGGCCTACCACTACGAGCAGTACTTC
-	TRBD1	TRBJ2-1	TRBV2	CASSSSPGQDEQFF	TGTGCCAGCAGTTCCTCACCCGGACAGGATGAGCAGTTCTTC
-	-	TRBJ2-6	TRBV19	CASTTYQSGANVLTF	TGTGCCAGTACCACCTATCAGTCTGGGGCCAACGTCCTGACTTTC
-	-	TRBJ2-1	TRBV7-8	CASSPPPNEQFF	TGTGCCAGCAGCCCCCCTCCGAATGAGCAGTTCTTC
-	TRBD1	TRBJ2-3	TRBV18	CASSPDRVSVTQYF	TGTGCCAGCTCACCGGACAGGGTGTCTGTTACGCAGTATTTT
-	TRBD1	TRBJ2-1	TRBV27	CASSRDRGRNEQFF	TGTGCCAGCAGCCGGGACAGGGGGCGGAATGAGCAGTTCTTC
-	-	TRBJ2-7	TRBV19	CASRRDGSYEQYF	TGTGCCAGTAGACGGGACGGGTCCTACGAGCAGTACTTC
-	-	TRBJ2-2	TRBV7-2	CASSLQRGSGELFF	TGTGCCAGCAGCCTCCAGAGGGGCTCCGGGGAGCTGTTTTTT
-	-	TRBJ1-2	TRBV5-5	CASSLFGGDYGYTF	TGTGCCAGCAGCCTGTTCGGGGGTGACTATGGCTACACCTTC
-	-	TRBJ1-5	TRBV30	CAWSVDLGQPQHF	TGTGCCTGGAGCGTCGATCTCGGACAGCCCCAGCATTTT
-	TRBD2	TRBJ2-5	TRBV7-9	CASSVKGAGVETQYF	TGTGCCAGCAGCGTCAAAGGGGCGGGAGTAGAGACCCAGTACTTC
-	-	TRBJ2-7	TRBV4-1	CASSQDALAVSYEQYF	TGCGCCAGCAGCCAAGACGCGTTGGCGGTTAGCTACGAGCAGTACTTC
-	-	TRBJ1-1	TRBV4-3	CASSLRPNTEAFF	TGCGCCAGCAGCCTTAGACCGAACACTGAAGCTTTCTTT
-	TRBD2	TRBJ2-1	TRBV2	CASSLSGISYNEQFF	TGTGCCAGCAGTCTTAGCGGGATCTCCTACAATGAGCAGTTCTTC
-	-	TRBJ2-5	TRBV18	CASSPGTLRAGTQYF	TGTGCCAGCTCACCGGGGACTCTTAGAGCCGGGACCCAGTACTTC
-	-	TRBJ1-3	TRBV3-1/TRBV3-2	CASSQGTRSGNTIYF	TGTGCCAGCAGCCAGGGCACCCGCTCTGGAAACACCATATATTTT
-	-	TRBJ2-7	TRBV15	CATSREAPGYEQYF	TGTGCCACCAGCAGAGAGGCCCCAGGATACGAGCAGTACTTC
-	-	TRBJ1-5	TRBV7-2	CASSLGGVGQPQHF	TGTGCCAGCAGCTTAGGGGGGGTGGGTCAGCCCCAGCATTTT
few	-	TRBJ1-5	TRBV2	CASMLRDGNQPQHF	TGTGCCAGCATGCTCCGGGACGGCAATCAGCCCCAGCATTTT
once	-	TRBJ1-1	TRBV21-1	CASSKRSRANTEAFF	TGTGCCAGCAGCAAAAGGTCCAGGGCGAACACTGAAGCTTTCTTT
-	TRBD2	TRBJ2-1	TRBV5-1	CASSWTRGEQFF	TGCGCCAGCAGCTGGACTAGGGGTGAGCAGTTCTTC
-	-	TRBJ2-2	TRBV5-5	CASRVPGIDTGELFF	TGTGCCAGCAGGGTACCCGGGATCGACACCGGGGAGCTGTTTTTT
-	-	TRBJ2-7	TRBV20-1	CSASARLYEQYF	TGCAGTGCTAGTGCACGACTCTACGAGCAGTACTTC
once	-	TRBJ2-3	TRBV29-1	CSVGPKLTDTQYF	TGCAGCGTTGGCCCGAAGTTAACAGATACGCAGTATTTT
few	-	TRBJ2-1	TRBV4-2	CASSQEIVGGDEQFF	TGTGCCAGCAGCCAAGAAATTGTGGGAGGTGATGAGCAGTTCTTC
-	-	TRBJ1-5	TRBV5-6	CASSLLGRPQPQHF	TGTGCCAGCAGCTTGTTGGGGCGGCCTCAGCCCCAGCATTTT
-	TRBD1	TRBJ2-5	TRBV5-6	CASSLIVWTGQETQYF	TGTGCCAGCAGCTTGATTGTCTGGACAGGGCAAGAGACCCAGTACTTC
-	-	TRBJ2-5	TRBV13	CASSLAEVGGAETQYF	TGTGCCAGCAGCTTAGCGGAGGTCGGCGGGGCGGAGACCCAGTACTTC
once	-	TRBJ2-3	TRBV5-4	CASSVAVQTEYF	TGTGCCAGCAGCGTCGCAGTTCAGACGGAGTATTTT
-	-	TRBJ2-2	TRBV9	CASSGKWTANTGELFF	TGTGCCAGCAGCGGAAAGTGGACGGCGAACACCGGGGAGCTGTTTTTT
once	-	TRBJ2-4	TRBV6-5	CASSYSTAATKNIQYF	TGTGCCAGCAGTTACTCGACAGCGGCGACCAAAAACATTCAGTACTTC